Included here is one TCR beta chain sequence, with context. This clone's antigen is unknown. Per-nucleotide qualities are absent, and no much larger clonotype sits a single base away. These data originate in a study of blood T cell repertoires in COVID-19 (TCRdb year 2020). Study-wide context: Samples from collaborators originated in the United States, Italy and Spain and spanned both the acute and convalescent phases of COVID-19. The prospective study material was composed of cDNA or gDNA derived from T cells, B-cell-depleted T cells, or PBMCs. Deeply sampled blood TCRbeta repertoires from subjects exposed to, actively infected with, or recovered from COVID-19 were included in the dataset. The repertoires were made available in a free public database intended to serve as a resource for research on the immune response to SARS-CoV-2. The samples were drawn from the first 160 participants of the ongoing ImmuneRACE study and from 950 to 1,500 subjects provided by 6 global collaborators. The sample metadata nearly always contained a de-identified subject ID, COVID-19 status, age in years and sex. Where available, HLA class I and class II types were taken from metadata supplied by the sample provider and were not determined by assay-based typing. Overall study results and their limits: The quantity of clinical and demographic metadata differed by source and by participant and was supplied without curation.

The immunoSEQ Assay, a bias-controlled multiplex PCR, was used to amplify TCRbeta CDR3 regions from genomic DNA. The study's own analysis went as follows. The number of nucleated cells in each sample was estimated from the amplification of reference gene primers within the assay. Sequence reads were collapsed and filtered to measure the absolute abundance of every unique TCRbeta CDR3 rearrangement. For each sample, productive Simpson clonality was calculated by taking the square root of Simpson's diversity index across productive rearrangements. Imported from immuneACCESS, the table was reduced by TCRdb to in-frame sequences with V and J called. These copies leave out some clones; in studies compared against another copy, an unresolved V gene accounts for under half, and the cause of the remainder is not known. That table furnishes V, J and clone size, whereas the DNA furnished D and trimming. The sample contains 210,000 or so clones, 80% to 90% of them found a single time. Roughly 4.8% of the sample lies in the top ten.

In the prospective study, participants were roughly 18 to 95 years old, resided in under 30 geographic areas of the United States, and were enrolled through a virtual design. To assign participants to cohorts, the prospective study relied on clinical history that participants themselves reported in a screening survey and a study questionnaire. Exposed participants had been in contact with someone with a PCR-confirmed or clinician-diagnosed COVID-19 case within 2 weeks of study entry. In the prospective study, mobile phlebotomists collected whole blood, serum and a nasopharyngeal or oropharyngeal swab from each participant. Prospective study participants could optionally give additional blood draws and questionnaires over a 2-month period. Prospective study blood samples were shipped either frozen or at room temperature before DNA extraction. The sequencing sample was made of PBMCs or T cells enriched from blood (not recorded which). The sequence was collected from a woman between 50 and 59 years old who had been exposed to COVID-19.

The CDR3 sequence is CASRLTGRSSYEQYF. The nucleotide sequence is given as TGTGCCAGCAGGCTCACAGGGCGGAGCTCCTACGAGCAGTACTTC. Recombination linked TRBV5-8 to TRBJ2-7; TRBD1 is perhaps the D gene, given 6 matching bases. The CDR3 numbers 15 residues from cysteine through phenylalanine. Of the read, only the CDR3 DNA is kept; its 45 bases are in frame from base 1. Based on the germline V gene, the CDR1 and CDR2 sequences are SGHTS and YDEGEE. The V end loses 5 bases and the J end loses 0 bases, and a stretch of 15 bases separates them.